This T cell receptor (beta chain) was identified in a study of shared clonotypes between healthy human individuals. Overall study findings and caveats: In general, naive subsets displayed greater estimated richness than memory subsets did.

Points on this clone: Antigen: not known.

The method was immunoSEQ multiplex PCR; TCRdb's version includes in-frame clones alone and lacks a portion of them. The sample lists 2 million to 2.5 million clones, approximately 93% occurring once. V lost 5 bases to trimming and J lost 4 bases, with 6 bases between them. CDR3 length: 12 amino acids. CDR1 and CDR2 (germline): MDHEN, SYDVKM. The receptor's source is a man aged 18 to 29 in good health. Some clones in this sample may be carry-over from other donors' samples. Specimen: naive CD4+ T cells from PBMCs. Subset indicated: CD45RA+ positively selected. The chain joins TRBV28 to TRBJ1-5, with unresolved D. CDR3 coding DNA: TGTGCCAGCAGTCAGGAGAATCAGCCCCAGCATTTT. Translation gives CASSQENQPQHF.